This is a list of T cell receptor beta chains from one sample in a study of CD8+CD57+ T cells in acquired aplastic anemia. Each CDR3 protein is one row after TCRdb ran MiXCR on the reads. The repertoire consists of around 200,000 distinct CDR3 sequences, with roughly 50% occurring once and the leading ten covering about 1.7%. Material: sorted CD4+, CD8+, or CD8+CD57+ T cells (not recorded which) from PBMCs. The receptor source for this set is a human donor with aplastic anemia. Each CDR3 is given with its conserved first and last residue. Fields, in order: D gene, V gene, J gene, CDR3 protein. A D gene is named only where the DNA matches it firmly.

-	TRBV5-1	TRBJ2-2	CASTTADTGELFF
TRBD2	TRBV4-2	TRBJ2-3	CASSGLERGDVYTQCF
TRBD2	TRBV7-6	TRBJ2-7	CASSLETSGTYEQYF
-	TRBV18	TRBJ2-7	CASSPGLAEQYF
TRBD1	TRBV7-8	TRBJ1-6	CASSLAPGQGSPLHF
TRBD2	TRBV2	TRBJ2-1	CASSEGTSNGEQFF
-	TRBV19	TRBJ1-5	CASSIRGDSNQPQHF
-	TRBV20-1	TRBJ2-7	CSASGAPSEQYF
-	TRBV5-1	TRBJ1-2	CASSTGREDDGYTF
-	TRBV24-1	TRBJ2-7	CATSDRRAGAHEQYF
TRBD1	TRBV7-1	TRBJ1-6	CASSSDRVRQGGSYNSPLHF
TRBD1	TRBV2	TRBJ1-6	CATAGTGIRNSPLHF
-	TRBV29-1	TRBJ1-2	CSVEDRVRGSGYTF
TRBD2	TRBV5-1	TRBJ2-7	CASSMVASGGPEQYF
-	TRBV13	TRBJ1-2	CASSLWEWGGDRTNYGYTF
-	TRBV15	TRBJ2-5	CATSSGGGPQETQYF
TRBD2	TRBV12-3/TRBV12-4	TRBJ2-1	CASTQAGGPNEQFF
TRBD1	TRBV10-1	TRBJ2-5	CASSDLARGQETQYF
-	TRBV2	TRBJ1-2	CASSGDSPNYGYTF
-	TRBV2	TRBJ1-5	CASSAGSNQPQHF
-	TRBV12-3/TRBV12-4	TRBJ1-1	CASTSTPHTGPNTEAFF
-	TRBV7-9	TRBJ1-2	CASSLANRDGYTF
TRBD1	TRBV19	TRBJ2-4	CASSRRGTGQLVDF
-	TRBV7-7	TRBJ2-5	CASSLGRLVREETQYF